This T cell receptor (beta chain) was observed in a study of T cell repertoires in ileal Crohn's disease. This table comes from immunoSEQ multiplex PCR, and its TCRdb copy is limited to in-frame clones, with some not included. The table has fewer than 20,000 clones, 60% seen once; the top ten hold 5.5% to 7%. The CDR3 is 13 amino acids. CDR1 and CDR2 (germline): SNHLY, FYNNEI. V lost 6 bases to trimming and J lost 10 bases; unmatched junction nucleotides: 10. This TCR came from an adult with Crohn's disease. J is TRBJ1-1 and V is TRBV2, with 8 bases matching TRBD1. The specimen was ileal tissue. CDR3 sequence (DNA): TGTGCCAGCAGCCTAGAAGGACAGGGCACAGCTTTCTTT. This translates into CASSLEGQGTAFF.